This TCR beta chain came from a study of T-cell memory formation after mild COVID-19. This clonotype was recorded a few times. Antigen unknown. Study outcomes and limitations: Clones that contracted from day 15 to 85 were balanced CD4/CD8, while later expanders leaned CD4+. Clones which contracted sat mainly in CM and EM if CD4+, and in EMRA if CD8+.

A 5'RACE reaction primed in the constant segment made cDNA libraries of TCR alpha and TCR beta, and these carried sample barcodes and UMIs. MiXCR, run by TCRdb on the 5' RACE reads, gives a single entry per CDR3 protein. The data show fewer than 650,000 distinct CDR3 sequences, roughly 21% seen once. The CDR3 has 14 amino acids. Trimming took off 4 bases at V and 6 bases at J, with 14 bases between the two ends. The V gene's germline CDR1 is SGHDN and CDR2 FVKESK. This chain joins TRBV14 and TRBJ2-3, with D hard to call. The origin of this receptor is an adult woman who had mild COVID-19 (a few samples of this study predate the infection). Cell type and time point are not known. Sequencing was performed on PBMCs or a T cell subset sorted from them (not recorded which). DNA of the CDR3: TGTGCCAGCAGCCCGAAGGCCCGTGGGGATACGCAGTATTTT. The encoded protein is CASSPKARGDTQYF.